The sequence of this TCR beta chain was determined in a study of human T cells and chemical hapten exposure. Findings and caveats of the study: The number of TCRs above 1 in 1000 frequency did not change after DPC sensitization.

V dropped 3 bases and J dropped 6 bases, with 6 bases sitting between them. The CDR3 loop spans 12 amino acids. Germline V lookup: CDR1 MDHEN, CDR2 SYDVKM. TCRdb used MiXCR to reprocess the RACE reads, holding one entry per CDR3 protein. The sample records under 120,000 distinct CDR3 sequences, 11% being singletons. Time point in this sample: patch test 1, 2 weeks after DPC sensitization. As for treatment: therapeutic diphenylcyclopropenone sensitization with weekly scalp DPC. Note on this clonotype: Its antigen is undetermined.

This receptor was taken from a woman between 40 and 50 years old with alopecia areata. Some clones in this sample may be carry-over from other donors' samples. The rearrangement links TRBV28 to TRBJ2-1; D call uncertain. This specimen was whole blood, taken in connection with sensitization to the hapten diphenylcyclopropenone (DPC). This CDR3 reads CASSFLRNEQFF. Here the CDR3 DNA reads TGTGCCAGCAGTTTCTTGCGCAATGAGCAGTTCTTC. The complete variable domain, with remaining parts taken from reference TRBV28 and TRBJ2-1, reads DVKVTQSSRYLVKRTGEKVFLECVQDMDHENMFWYRQDPGLGLRLIYFSYDVKMKEKGDIPEGYSVSREKKERFSLILESASTNQTSMYLCASSFLRNEQFFGPGTRLTVL.